This is a list of T cell receptor beta chains from one sample in a study of T-cell reconstitution after alpha-beta-depleted transplantation in children. One entry per CDR3 protein results from TCRdb running MiXCR on the PCR reads. This table holds 250,000 to 400,000 distinct CDR3 sequences, roughly 25% found once. The source material was PBMCs, mostly from graft donor cells, sampled 180 days after TCRalphabeta/CD19-depleted stem cell transplant. These receptors were collected from a male patient younger than 18 who had a stem cell transplant for acute lymphoblastic leukemia, so the T cells may come from the graft donor. CDR3s include the opening cysteine and the closing phenylalanine or tryptophan. The D gene is left open where the match is weak. Expanded clones get a size class; other rows say once, few or many, or leave the size out.

j_call: TRBJ1-1; d_call: -; clone_size: -; v_call: TRBV12-3/TRBV12-4; cdr3_aa: CASSFGEMNTEAFF
j_call: TRBJ1-4; d_call: TRBD1; clone_size: -; v_call: TRBV29-1; cdr3_aa: CSVRTGGLTNEKLFF
j_call: TRBJ1-2; d_call: -; clone_size: -; v_call: TRBV5-1; cdr3_aa: CASSLPQGGPNYGYTF
j_call: TRBJ2-2; d_call: -; clone_size: -; v_call: TRBV12-3/TRBV12-4; cdr3_aa: CASSSLGHGFTGELFF
j_call: TRBJ1-1; d_call: -; clone_size: few; v_call: TRBV18; cdr3_aa: CASSPTNTEAFF
j_call: TRBJ1-4; d_call: -; clone_size: -; v_call: TRBV7-2; cdr3_aa: CASSLERGNREKLFF
j_call: TRBJ2-7; d_call: TRBD2; clone_size: -; v_call: TRBV12-3/TRBV12-4; cdr3_aa: CASSFRAGGSYEQYF
j_call: TRBJ1-5; d_call: -; clone_size: -; v_call: TRBV5-1; cdr3_aa: CASSLEPEGQPQHF
j_call: TRBJ2-7; d_call: -; clone_size: many; v_call: TRBV20-1; cdr3_aa: CSAKDLILGYEQYF
j_call: TRBJ2-1; d_call: TRBD2; clone_size: -; v_call: TRBV27; cdr3_aa: CASSLWTSGIWNEQFF
j_call: TRBJ2-7; d_call: -; clone_size: few; v_call: TRBV25-1; cdr3_aa: CASSEWGYEQYF
j_call: TRBJ1-2; d_call: TRBD1; clone_size: -; v_call: TRBV15; cdr3_aa: CATSRFAGTANYGYTF
j_call: TRBJ2-1; d_call: -; clone_size: few; v_call: TRBV2; cdr3_aa: CASSESAYNEQFF
j_call: TRBJ1-2; d_call: -; clone_size: few; v_call: TRBV28; cdr3_aa: CASSFRDNRPANYGYTF
j_call: TRBJ2-7; d_call: TRBD2; clone_size: -; v_call: TRBV7-8; cdr3_aa: CASSLARFSGRNYEQYF
j_call: TRBJ2-7; d_call: -; clone_size: -; v_call: TRBV4-1; cdr3_aa: CASSPRDETYEQYF
j_call: TRBJ2-7; d_call: -; clone_size: -; v_call: TRBV15; cdr3_aa: CATSRVYGISYEQYF